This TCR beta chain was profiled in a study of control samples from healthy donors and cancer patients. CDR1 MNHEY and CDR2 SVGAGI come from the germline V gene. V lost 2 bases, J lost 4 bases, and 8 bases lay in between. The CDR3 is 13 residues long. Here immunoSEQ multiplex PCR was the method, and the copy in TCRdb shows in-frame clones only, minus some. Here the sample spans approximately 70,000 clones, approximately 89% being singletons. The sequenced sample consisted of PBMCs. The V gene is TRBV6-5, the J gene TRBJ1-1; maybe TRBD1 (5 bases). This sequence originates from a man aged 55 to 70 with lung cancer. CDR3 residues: CASSYVQGTEAFF. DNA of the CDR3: TGTGCCAGCAGTTACGTGCAGGGCACTGAAGCTTTCTTT.